This T cell receptor (beta chain) was retrieved from a study of blood T cell repertoires in COVID-19. Study information: Whether acute or convalescent, the COVID-19 samples came from the United States, Italy and Spain. PBMCs, B-cell-depleted T cells, or T cells provided the cDNA or gDNA that made up the material.

Per the original data handling: Amplification from reference gene primers served as the basis for estimated nucleated cell counts. Some clones are missing from TCRdb's copy, which holds only in-frame ones; the method was immunoSEQ multiplex PCR. The DNA was the basis for D and trimming; V, J and clone size are from that table. This table has some 270,000 clones, 84% appearing once. The receptor comes from a woman aged 40 to 50 who had recovered from COVID-19. The specimen sequenced was peripheral blood.

The CDR3 loop reads CSVGQNYEQYF. The CDR3 nucleotides read TGCAGCGTTGGACAGAACTACGAGCAGTACTTC. The rearrangement links TRBV29-1 to TRBJ2-7; possibly TRBD1 for D (5 bases). This CDR3 comprises 11 residues. Germline CDR1 reads SQVTM; CDR2 reads ANQGSEA. The germline V and J ends were trimmed by 4 bases and 3 bases, with 7 bases remaining between them.